This T cell receptor (beta chain) appears in the sequencing data of a study of blood T cell repertoires in COVID-19. Germline assignment: CDR1 SGHAT and CDR2 FQNNGV. With 2 bases removed from V and 3 bases from J, the gap between germline ends came to 17 bases. The CDR3 is made up of 17 amino acids. TCRdb's copy holds only in-frame clones and misses some; the assay was immunoSEQ multiplex PCR. This sample has more than 300,000 clones, with around 91% found just once. The TCR comes from a woman between 18 and 30 years old who had recovered from COVID-19. Sample: peripheral blood. V is TRBV11-2 and J is TRBJ1-5; D perhaps matches TRBD1 (6 bases). In nucleotides, the CDR3 is TGTGCCAGCAGCTTATACTTGGCAGGGGCTAACAATCAGCCCCAGCATTTT. This gives the protein CASSLYLAGANNQPQHF.